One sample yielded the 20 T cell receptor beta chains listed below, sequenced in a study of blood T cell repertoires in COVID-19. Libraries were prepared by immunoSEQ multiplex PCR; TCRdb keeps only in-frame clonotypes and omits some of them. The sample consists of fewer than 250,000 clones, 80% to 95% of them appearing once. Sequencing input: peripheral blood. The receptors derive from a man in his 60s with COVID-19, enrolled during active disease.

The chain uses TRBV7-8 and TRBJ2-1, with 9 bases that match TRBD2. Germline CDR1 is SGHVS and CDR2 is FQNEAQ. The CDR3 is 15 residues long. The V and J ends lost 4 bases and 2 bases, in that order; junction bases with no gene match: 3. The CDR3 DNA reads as TGTGCCAGCAGCTCGTCTAGCGGGACCTACAATGAGCAGTTCTTC. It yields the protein CASSSSSGTYNEQFF.

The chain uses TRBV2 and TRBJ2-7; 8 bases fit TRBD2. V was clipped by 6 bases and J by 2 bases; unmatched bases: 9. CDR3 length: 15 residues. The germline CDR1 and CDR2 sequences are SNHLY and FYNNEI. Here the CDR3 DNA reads TGTGCCAGCAGCGGCGGGGCGGGGGGTACCTACGAGCAGTACTTC. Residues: CASSGGAGGTYEQYF.

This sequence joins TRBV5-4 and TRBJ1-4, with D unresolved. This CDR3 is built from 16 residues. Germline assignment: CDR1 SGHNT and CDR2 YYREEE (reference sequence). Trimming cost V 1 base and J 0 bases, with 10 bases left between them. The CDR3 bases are TGTGCCAGCAGCTTGTACCAGGCTTCAACTAATGAAAAACTGTTTTTT. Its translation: CASSLYQASTNEKLFF.

CDR3 DNA sequence: TGTGCCAGCAGCCCCTTGACCGGGGGGTCTTACAATGAGCAGTTCTTC. Amino acids: CASSPLTGGSYNEQFF. The chain couples TRBV7-8 to TRBJ2-1; 7 bases align to TRBD2. The junction had 11 bases not matched to a gene; V was cut back by 5 bases and J by 4 bases. This CDR3 comprises 16 residues. The V gene's germline CDR1 is SGHVS and CDR2 FQNEAQ.

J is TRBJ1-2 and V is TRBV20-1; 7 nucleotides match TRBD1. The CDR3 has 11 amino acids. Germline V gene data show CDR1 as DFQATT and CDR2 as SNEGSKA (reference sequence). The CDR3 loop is CGKTGDYGYTF. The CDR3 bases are TGCGGAAAAACAGGGGACTATGGCTACACCTTC.

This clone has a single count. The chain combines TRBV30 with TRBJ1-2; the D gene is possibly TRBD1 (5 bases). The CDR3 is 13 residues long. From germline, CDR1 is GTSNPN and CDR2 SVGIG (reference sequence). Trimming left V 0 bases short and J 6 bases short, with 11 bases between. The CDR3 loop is CAWSVQDRHGYTF. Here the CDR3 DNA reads TGTGCCTGGAGTGTACAGGATAGGCATGGCTACACCTTC. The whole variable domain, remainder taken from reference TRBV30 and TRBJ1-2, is SQTIHQWPATLVQPVGSPLSLECTVEGTSNPNLYWYRQAAGRGLQLLFYSVGIGQISSEVPQNLSASRPQDRQFILSSKKLLLSDSGFYLCAWSVQDRHGYTFGSGTRLTVV.

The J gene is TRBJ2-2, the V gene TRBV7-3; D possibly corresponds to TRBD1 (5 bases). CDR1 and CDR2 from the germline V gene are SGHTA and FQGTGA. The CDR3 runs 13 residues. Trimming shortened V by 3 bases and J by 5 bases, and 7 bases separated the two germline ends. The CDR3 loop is CASSFAGTGELFF. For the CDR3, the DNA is TGTGCCAGCAGCTTCGCAGGGACCGGGGAGCTGTTTTTT.

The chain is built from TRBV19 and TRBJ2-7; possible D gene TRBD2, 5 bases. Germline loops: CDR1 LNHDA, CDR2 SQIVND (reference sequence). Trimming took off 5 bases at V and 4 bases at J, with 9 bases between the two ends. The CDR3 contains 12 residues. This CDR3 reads CASSRGIYEQYF. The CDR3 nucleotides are TGTGCCAGTAGTCGGGGAATTTACGAGCAGTACTTC.

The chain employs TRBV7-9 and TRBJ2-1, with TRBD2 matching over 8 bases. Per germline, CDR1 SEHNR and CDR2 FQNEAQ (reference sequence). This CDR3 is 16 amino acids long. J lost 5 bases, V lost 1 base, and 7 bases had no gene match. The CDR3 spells CASSLGGTRKDNEQFF. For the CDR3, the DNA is TGTGCCAGCAGCTTAGGGGGGACTAGAAAAGACAATGAGCAGTTCTTC.

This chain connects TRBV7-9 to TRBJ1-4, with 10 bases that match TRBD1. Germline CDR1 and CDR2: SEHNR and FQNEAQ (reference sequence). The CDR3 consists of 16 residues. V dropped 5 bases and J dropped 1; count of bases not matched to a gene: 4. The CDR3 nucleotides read TGTGCCAGCAGCGCGGGGGACAGGGGAACTAATGAAAAACTGTTTTTT. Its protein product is CASSAGDRGTNEKLFF.

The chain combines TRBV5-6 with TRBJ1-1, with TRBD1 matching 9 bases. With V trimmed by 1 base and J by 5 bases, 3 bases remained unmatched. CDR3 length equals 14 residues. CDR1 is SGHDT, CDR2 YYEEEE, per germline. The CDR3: CASSLWDRETEAFF. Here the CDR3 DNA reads TGTGCCAGCAGCTTGTGGGACAGGGAGACTGAAGCTTTCTTT.

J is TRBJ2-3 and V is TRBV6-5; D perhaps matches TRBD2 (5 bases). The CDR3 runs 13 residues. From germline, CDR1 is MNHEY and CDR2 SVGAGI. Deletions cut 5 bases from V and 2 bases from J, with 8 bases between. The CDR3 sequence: CASSKRPTDTQYF. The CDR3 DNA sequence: TGTGCCAGCAGTAAGCGGCCCACAGATACGCAGTATTTT.

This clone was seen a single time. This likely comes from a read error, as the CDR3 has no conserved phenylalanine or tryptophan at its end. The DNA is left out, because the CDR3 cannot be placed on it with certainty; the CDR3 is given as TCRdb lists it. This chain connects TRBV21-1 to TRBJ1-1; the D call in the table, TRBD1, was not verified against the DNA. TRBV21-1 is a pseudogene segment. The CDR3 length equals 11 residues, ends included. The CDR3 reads CASSEPGQGRL.

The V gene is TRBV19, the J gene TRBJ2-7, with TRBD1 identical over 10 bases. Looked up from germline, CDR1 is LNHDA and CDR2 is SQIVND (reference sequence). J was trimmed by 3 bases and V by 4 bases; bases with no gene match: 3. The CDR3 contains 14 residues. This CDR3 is CASSRQGAGYEQYF. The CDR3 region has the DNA TGTGCCAGTAGTAGACAGGGGGCGGGCTACGAGCAGTACTTC.

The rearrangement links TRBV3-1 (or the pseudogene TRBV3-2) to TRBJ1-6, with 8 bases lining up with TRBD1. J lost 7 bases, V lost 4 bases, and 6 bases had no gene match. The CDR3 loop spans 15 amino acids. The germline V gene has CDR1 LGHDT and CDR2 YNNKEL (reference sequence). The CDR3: CASSPLGQGNSPLHF. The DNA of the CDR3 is TGTGCCAGCAGCCCCCTAGGACAGGGAAATTCACCCCTCCACTTT.

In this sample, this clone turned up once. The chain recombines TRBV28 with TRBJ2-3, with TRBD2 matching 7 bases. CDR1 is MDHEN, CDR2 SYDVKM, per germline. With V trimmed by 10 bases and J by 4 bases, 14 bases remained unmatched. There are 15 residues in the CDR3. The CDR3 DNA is TGTGCCACCACAACGGGGGGAGCGGGGTCAGATACGCAGTATTTT. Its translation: CATTTGGAGSDTQYF. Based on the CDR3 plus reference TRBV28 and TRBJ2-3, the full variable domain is DVKVTQSSRYLVKRTGEKVFLECVQDMDHENMFWYRQDPGLGLRLIYFSYDVKMKEKGDIPEGYSVSREKKERFSLILESASTNQTSMYLCATTTGGAGSDTQYFGPGTRLTVL.

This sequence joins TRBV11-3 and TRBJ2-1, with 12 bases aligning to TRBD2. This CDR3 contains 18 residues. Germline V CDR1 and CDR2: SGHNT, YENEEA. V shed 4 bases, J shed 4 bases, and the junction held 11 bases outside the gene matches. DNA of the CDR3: TGTGCCAGCAGCTACCTGACTAGCGGGAGTGGGGTTTACAATGAGCAGTTCTTC. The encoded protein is CASSYLTSGSGVYNEQFF.

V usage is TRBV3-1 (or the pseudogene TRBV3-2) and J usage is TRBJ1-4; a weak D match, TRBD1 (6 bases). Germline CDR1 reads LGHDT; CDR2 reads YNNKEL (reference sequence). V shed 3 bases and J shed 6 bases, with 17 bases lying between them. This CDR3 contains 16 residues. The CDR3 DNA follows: TGTGCCAGCAGCCAGGACTCAGGGGCCCTGCATGAAAAACTGTTTTTT. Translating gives CASSQDSGALHEKLFF.

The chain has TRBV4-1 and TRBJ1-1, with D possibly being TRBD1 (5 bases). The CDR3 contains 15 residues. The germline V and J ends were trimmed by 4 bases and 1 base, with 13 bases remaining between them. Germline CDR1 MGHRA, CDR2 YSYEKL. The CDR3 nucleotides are TGCGCCAGCAGCCTCAGCCGACAGCCGAACACTGAAGCTTTCTTT. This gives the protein CASSLSRQPNTEAFF.

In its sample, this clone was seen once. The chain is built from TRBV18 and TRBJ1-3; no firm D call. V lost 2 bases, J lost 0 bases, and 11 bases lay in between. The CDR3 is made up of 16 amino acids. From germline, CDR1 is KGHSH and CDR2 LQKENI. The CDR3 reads CASSPYGRSSGNTIYF. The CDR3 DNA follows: TGTGCCAGCTCACCATACGGGAGGAGCTCTGGAAACACCATATATTTT.